Included here is one T cell receptor beta chain sequence, with context. Its cognate antigen has yet to be identified. No base qualities exist here, and no much larger clone lies one base off it. The immunoSEQ Assay, a bias-controlled multiplex PCR, was used to amplify TCRbeta CDR3 regions from genomic DNA. The authors processed their data as follows. The number of nucleated cells in each sample was estimated by amplification of reference gene primers within the assay. To quantify the absolute abundance of each unique TCRbeta CDR3 rearrangement, sequence reads were collapsed and filtered. Productive Simpson clonality was computed per sample as the square root of Simpson's diversity index over productive rearrangements. TCRdb re-hosts the immuneACCESS table, in-frame sequences only. Its copies lack some clones; in the studies checked, an unresolved V gene accounts for under half of them, and the cause for the rest is not known. V, J and clone size are taken as reported in that table, and D and trimming were inferred from the DNA itself. The sample data list 50,000 to 65,000 clones, and approximately 86% of these were observed just once. In total, the top ten clones hold 1% of the sample.

The data were taken from a study of blood T cell repertoires in COVID-19 (dated by TCRdb to between 2020 and 2021). At the level of the whole study: Samples from collaborators originated in the United States, Italy and Spain and spanned both the acute and convalescent phases of COVID-19. The prospective study material was composed of cDNA or gDNA derived from T cells, B-cell-depleted T cells, or PBMCs. Deeply sampled blood TCRbeta repertoires from subjects exposed to, actively infected with, or recovered from COVID-19 were included in the dataset. A freely available public database, intended as a resource for researchers studying the immune response to SARS-CoV-2, is where the repertoires were released. The samples were drawn from the first 160 participants of the ongoing ImmuneRACE study and from under 1,500 subjects provided by 6 global collaborators. Nearly every sample came with metadata listing a de-identified subject ID, COVID-19 status, age in years and sex. Where available, HLA class I and class II types were obtained from metadata supplied by the sample provider rather than from assay-based typing. Paper-wide results and their limitations: Clinical and demographic metadata were provided uncurated, with the amount varying by source and participant.

Trimming at the junction amounts to 6 bases on V and 7 bases on J, and the germline ends lie 10 bases apart. The CDR3 sequence holds 12 residues, the cysteine and phenylalanine included. The retained sequence is limited to the CDR3, 36 bases, with the frame set at the first base. Taken from the germline V gene, the CDR1 and CDR2 loops are MNHEY and SVGAGI. Whole blood was collected in K2EDTA tubes by collaborating institutions according to the institutions' own protocols. Collaborator samples were shipped for TCRbeta analysis as frozen whole blood, isolated PBMCs, or DNA extracted from either sample type.

Sequenced input: peripheral blood. The receptor chain draws on TRBV6-5 and TRBJ1-5; TRBD1 could be the D gene, as 6 bases match. This clonotype was obtained from a man in his 70s with acute or convalescent COVID-19. The sequence in DNA is TGTGCCAGCAGGGGGGCTGGGCAGCCCCAGCATTTT. This is translated as CASRGAGQPQHF.